This TCR beta chain was profiled in a study of OX40 agonist ivuxolimab in advanced cancers. Study summary: Every 2 weeks, ivuxolimab was infused into the patients intravenously at between 0.01 and 10 mg/kg.

Overall study results and limits: CD8+ T cells (on average) carried more expanded clones than CD4+ T cells. Clones of CD4+ and CD8+ blood T cells grew by week 6 at doses of 0.1 to 3.0 mg/kg.

Method: immunoSEQ multiplex PCR; TCRdb's copy keeps in-frame clones and lacks some. This sample has fewer than 100,000 clones; roughly nine tenths occur once, and the top ten carry around 0.79%. A history of autoimmune disease or systemic immunosuppression excluded patients. Turning to this clone: What it recognizes is unknown.

Sequencing used CD4+ or CD8+ T cells sorted from blood, obtained in a trial of the OX40 agonist ivuxolimab. This TCR came from an adult with an advanced solid tumor such as melanoma, head and neck, liver or kidney cancer.

CDR3 sequence (DNA): TGTGCCAGCAGCTTAGACTTCGCGGGGGTGGAGACCCAGTACTTC. This codes for CASSLDFAGVETQYF. The rearrangement joins TRBV5-4 to TRBJ2-5; 7 nucleotides agree with TRBD2. The CDR3 has 15 amino acids. The ends lost 2 bases at V and 5 bases at J; junction bases unmatched: 9. Per the germline V gene, CDR1 is SGHNT and CDR2 is YYREEE (reference sequence).